This T cell receptor beta chain is drawn from a study of type 1 and type 2 diabetes patients. Amplification started from genomic DNA. Amplification of the beta chain CDR3 used 30 forward and 13 reverse multiplex primers. TCRdb analysed the multiplex PCR reads with MiXCR anew, one entry per CDR3 protein. The table includes around 300,000 distinct CDR3 sequences, around 47% detected once. The CDR3 runs 13 residues. Germline V CDR1 and CDR2: LNHDA, SQIVND (reference sequence). Trimming shortened V by 9 bases and J by 5 bases, and 17 bases separated the two germline ends. This TCR was sampled from a man aged 18 to 30 with type 2 diabetes. The V and J genes are TRBV19 and TRBJ2-7; possibly TRBD1 for D (5 bases). Sequencing was performed on peripheral blood mononuclear cells (PBMCs). The CDR3 sequence: CASSSAGNNEQYF. CDR3 nucleotides: TGTGCCAGCAGTTCTGCAGGGAACAACGAGCAGTACTTC.